This T cell receptor (beta chain) was captured by sequencing in a study of chemoradiotherapy in HPV16-positive cancers. Findings and caveats of the study: HPV-responsive T-cell expansion during chemoradiotherapy was linked to improved recurrence-free survival in HPV16-positive patients. HPV-specific T cells were functionally defined from only a couple of HPV16-positive patients.

The assay was immunoSEQ multiplex PCR, and TCRdb's table has in-frame clones only and misses some. The repertoire holds approximately 3,500 clones, with roughly 90% as singletons. With respect to this clone: No antigen is known for it.

The CDR3 has 14 residues. The V gene's germline CDR1 is LNHDA and CDR2 SQIVND (reference sequence). V gave up 10 bases and J gave up 7 bases; unmatched junction bases: 12. The receptor comes from a human donor with HPV-associated anogenital cancer. The chain has TRBV19 and TRBJ2-1, with TRBD2 identical over 8 bases. Material: tumor tissue, obtained from a patient who underwent chemoradiotherapy. CDR3 amino acids: CAIGTAGLGNEQFF. The CDR3 DNA reads as TGTGCCATCGGGACGGCGGGACTAGGGAATGAGCAGTTCTTC.